What follows are 19 T cell receptor beta chains derived from one specimen sequenced in a study of blood T cell repertoires in COVID-19. Sequencing was performed with immunoSEQ multiplex PCR; in TCRdb, only in-frame clones are kept and a portion is missing. Of under 95,000 clones listed, approximately 86% are singletons. The sequenced material came from peripheral blood. The receptors here all came from a man aged 35 to 55 with acute or convalescent COVID-19.

This chain links TRBV6-6 with TRBJ2-7; D might be TRBD1 (5 bases). Germline CDR1 and CDR2: MNHNY and SVGAGI (reference sequence). The V end was cut by 3 bases, the J end by 7 bases, with 19 bases between. The CDR3 is 15 residues long. The CDR3: CASSYGSGHLLEQYF. The CDR3 DNA sequence: TGTGCCAGCAGTTATGGGTCCGGACATCTTTTGGAGCAGTACTTC.

This clone was found a few times. The V gene is TRBV6-2 or TRBV6-3, the J gene TRBJ2-7, with a weak D call TRBD2 (6 bases). V lost 0 bases and J 2 bases, leaving 20 bases between the germline ends. This CDR3 contains 18 residues. Looked up from germline, CDR1 is MNHEY and CDR2 is SVGEGT. The DNA of the CDR3 is TGTGCCAGCAGTTACTCGAACTGGGCGGGGCGCACGGCCTACGAGCAGTACTTC. It is translated as CASSYSNWAGRTAYEQYF.

The rearrangement joins TRBV11-2 to TRBJ2-3; 9 nucleotides match TRBD2. J gave up 6 bases and V 2 bases, and 6 bases lay outside the gene matches. CDR3 length: 15 residues. The V gene's germline CDR1 is SGHAT and CDR2 FQNNGV. The CDR3 here is CASSLHSGRSDTQYF. For the CDR3, the DNA is TGTGCCAGCAGCTTACATAGCGGGAGAAGTGATACGCAGTATTTT.

Here the CDR3 reads CASSLLQGDKNIQYF. CDR3 DNA: TGTGCCAGCAGCTTGCTTCAGGGGGACAAAAACATTCAGTACTTC. The chain has TRBV5-6 and TRBJ2-4; 7 bases line up with TRBD1. Germline loops: CDR1 SGHDT, CDR2 YYEEEE. This CDR3 has 15 residues. Losses at the gene ends were 1 base for V and 3 bases for J; bases not matched to a gene: 4.

This clone was observed once. This CDR3 reads CSARDQGRIFF. The CDR3 coding sequence is TGCAGTGCTAGAGATCAGGGGAGAATTTTCTTT. This chain joins TRBV20-1 and TRBJ1-1; perhaps TRBD1 as D (6 bases). CDR1 and CDR2 (germline): DFQATT, SNEGSKA (reference sequence). The CDR3 is made up of 11 amino acids. Trimming left V 0 bases short and J 13 bases short, with 12 bases between.

This chain connects TRBV10-3 to TRBJ2-1; D might be TRBD1 (5 bases). Germline assignment: CDR1 ENHRY and CDR2 SYGVKD. Trimming cost V 6 bases and J 15 bases, with 15 bases left between them. This CDR3 contains 11 residues. The CDR3 loop reads CAISPGQGTFF. The CDR3, as DNA: TGTGCCATCAGCCCAGGTCAGGGAACGTTCTTC.

The rearrangement links TRBV6-2 or TRBV6-3 to TRBJ2-4; 8 bases are shared with TRBD2. Germline CDR1 and CDR2: MNHEY and SVGEGT. V was pared by 4 bases and J by 0 bases, with 8 bases of the junction left unmatched. CDR3 length equals 17 residues. The CDR3 protein is CASSSIKAGVAKNIQYF. CDR3 DNA sequence: TGTGCCAGCAGTTCGATTAAAGCGGGAGTAGCCAAAAACATTCAGTACTTC.

The chain links TRBV2 to TRBJ2-3; D gene ambiguous. The CDR3 has 16 residues. CDR1 is SNHLY, CDR2 FYNNEI, per germline. V was cut by 2 bases and J by 2 bases, with 14 bases left in between. The CDR3 protein is CASSERLAAITDTQYF. DNA of the CDR3: TGTGCCAGCAGTGAAAGGCTCGCGGCGATCACAGATACGCAGTATTTT. The full variable domain, with the rest looked up from reference TRBV2 and TRBJ2-3, is EPEVTQTPSHQVTQMGQEVILRCVPISNHLYFYWYRQILGQKVEFLVSFYNNEISEKSEIFDDQFSVERPDGSNFTLKIRSTKLEDSAMYFCASSERLAAITDTQYFGPGTRLTVL.

V and J are TRBV7-2 and TRBJ2-7, with no clear D. Germline-derived CDR1 and CDR2 are SGHTA and FQGNSA. The CDR3 covers 15 residues. Deletions cut 2 bases from V and 0 bases from J, with 11 bases between. The CDR3 reads CASSLRTMSSYEQYF. CDR3 nucleotides: TGTGCCAGCAGCTTACGAACCATGAGCTCCTACGAGCAGTACTTC.

The chain is built from TRBV4-3 and TRBJ2-1; 7 nucleotides line up with TRBD1. J was trimmed by 8 bases and V by 3 bases; bases with no gene match: 7. The germline V gene encodes CDR1 LGHNA and CDR2 YSLEER. The CDR3 sequence is 14 residues long. CDR3 bases: TGCGCCAGCAGCCATGACAGGGAGATCGATGAGCAGTTCTTC. Its translation is CASSHDREIDEQFF.

The chain has TRBV14 and TRBJ1-1, with TRBD1 identical over 10 bases. The CDR3 runs to 16 residues. Losses at the gene ends were 4 bases for V and 1 base for J; bases not matched to a gene: 6. From germline, CDR1 is SGHDN and CDR2 FVKESK. The DNA of the CDR3 is TGTGCCAGCAGCCTGAGGACAGGGGGGTCGAACACTGAAGCTTTCTTT. Translation: CASSLRTGGSNTEAFF.

Only a few counts were recorded for this clone. This chain uses TRBV9 with TRBJ2-3; perhaps TRBD2 as D (6 bases). Germline V lookup: CDR1 SGDLS, CDR2 YYNGEE. The CDR3 runs to 16 residues. Trimming took 0 bases from V and 2 from J, leaving 13 bases between them. CDR3 amino acids: CASSVGHSGTTDTQYF. Written as DNA, the CDR3 is TGTGCCAGCAGCGTAGGTCATAGCGGAACCACAGATACGCAGTATTTT. Using reference TRBV9 and TRBJ2-3 for the parts outside the CDR3, the full variable domain is DSGVTQTPKHLITATGQRVTLRCSPRSGDLSVYWYQQSLDQGLQFLIQYYNGEERAKGNILERFSAQQFPDLHSELNLSSLELGDSALYFCASSVGHSGTTDTQYFGPGTRLTVL.

The gene calls are TRBV9 and TRBJ2-1, with 9 bases lining up with TRBD1. CDR1 is SGDLS, CDR2 YYNGEE, per germline. The trim removed 2 bases at V and 6 bases at J, leaving 15 bases unmatched. This CDR3 is 18 amino acids long. The CDR3 sequence: CASSVFAFGDRAGNEQFF. The CDR3 bases are TGTGCCAGCAGCGTGTTCGCTTTTGGGGACAGGGCGGGCAATGAGCAGTTCTTC.

V usage is TRBV6-5 and J usage is TRBJ1-5, with a weak D call TRBD1 (6 bases). Germline values: CDR1 MNHEY, CDR2 SVGAGI. The CDR3 covers 13 residues. Trimming left V 5 bases short and J 6 bases short, with 11 bases between. CDR3 nucleotide sequence: TGTGCCAGCAGTACAGGGTCGGTTCAGCCCCAGCATTTT. Translating gives CASSTGSVQPQHF.

The CDR3, as DNA: TGTGCTAGTCTCGGCCAAGAGACCCAGTACTTC. As protein: CASLGQETQYF. J is TRBJ2-5 and V is TRBV12-5; D is ambiguous. Germline CDR1 reads LGHNT; CDR2 reads FRNRAP. V lost 8 bases, J lost 1 base, and 5 bases lay in between. The CDR3 spans 11 residues.

The rearrangement links TRBV7-8 to TRBJ2-7, with TRBD2 matching over 7 bases. CDR3 length equals 14 residues. Germline assignment: CDR1 SGHVS and CDR2 FQNEAQ. V was clipped by 5 bases and J by 3 bases; unmatched bases: 7. The CDR3 is CASSALGLNYEQYF. DNA of the CDR3: TGTGCCAGCAGCGCGCTGGGACTAAACTACGAGCAGTACTTC.

This chain connects TRBV20-1 to TRBJ1-2; no definite D call. CDR1 is DFQATT, CDR2 SNEGSKA, per germline (reference sequence). The CDR3 extends over 10 amino acids. Trimming left V 2 bases short and J 5 bases short, with 3 bases between. The CDR3 region has the DNA TGCAGTGCTAGATCTTATGGCTACACCTTC. The encoded protein is CSARSYGYTF.

As regards this clone: The sample contains more than one DNA sequence encoding this CDR3. The gene calls are TRBV7-9 and TRBJ1-1; D gene unclear. V was trimmed by 1 base and J by 3 bases, leaving 6 bases between them. The CDR3 contains 13 residues. Germline V lookup: CDR1 SEHNR, CDR2 FQNEAQ (reference sequence). The CDR3 reads CASSLEEDTEAFF. CDR3 bases: TGTGCCAGCAGCTTAGAGGAGGACACTGAAGCTTTCTTT.

The rearrangement joins TRBV13 to TRBJ1-2, with 7 nucleotides matching TRBD1. The CDR3 loop spans 17 amino acids. Germline CDR1 reads PRHDT; CDR2 reads FYEKMQ (reference sequence). V dropped 5 bases and J dropped 4; count of bases not matched to a gene: 16. In nucleotides, the CDR3 is TGTGCCAGCAGCATACGGGACAGACAATGGAGTGGCTATGGCTACACCTTC. As protein: CASSIRDRQWSGYGYTF.